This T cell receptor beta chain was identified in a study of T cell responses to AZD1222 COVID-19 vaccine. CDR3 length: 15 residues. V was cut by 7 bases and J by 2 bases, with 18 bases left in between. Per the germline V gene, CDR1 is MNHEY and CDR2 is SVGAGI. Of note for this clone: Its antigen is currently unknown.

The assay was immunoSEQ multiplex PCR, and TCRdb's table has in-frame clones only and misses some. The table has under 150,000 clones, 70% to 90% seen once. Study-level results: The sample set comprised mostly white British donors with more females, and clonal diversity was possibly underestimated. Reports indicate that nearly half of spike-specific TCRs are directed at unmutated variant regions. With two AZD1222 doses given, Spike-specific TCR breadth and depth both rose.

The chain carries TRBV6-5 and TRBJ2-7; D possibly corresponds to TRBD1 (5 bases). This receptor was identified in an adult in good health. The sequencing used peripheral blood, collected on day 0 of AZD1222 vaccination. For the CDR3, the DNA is TGTGCCAGCATAAGGGTTATTCAGGGTCCCTACGAGCAGTACTTC. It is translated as CASIRVIQGPYEQYF.